The rows below give T cell receptor beta chains drawn from one sample of a study of shared clonotypes between healthy human individuals. The repertoire was sequenced with immunoSEQ multiplex PCR; TCRdb's copy has only in-frame clones and lacks some. The sample shows about 1 million clones, around four fifths of them seen only once. Material for sequencing was memory CD4+ T cells sorted from blood. These receptors were taken from a man aged 18 to 29 in good health. CDR3s include the opening cysteine and the closing phenylalanine or tryptophan. The D gene is left open where the match is weak. The size of a clone is reported for some rows only, either as once, few or many, or as a class for expanded clones.

>-|15|TRBJ2-7|once|TRBV10-3
CAISERSQGLSEQYF
TGTGCCATCAGTGAGCGCTCCCAGGGACTTTCCGAGCAGTACTTC
>TRBD2|13|TRBJ2-3|-|TRBV10-3
CAIKDSGADTQYF
TGTGCCATCAAAGATAGCGGGGCAGATACGCAGTATTTT
>-|14|TRBJ1-5|-|TRBV4-2
CASSQVDDNQPQHF
TGTGCCAGCAGCCAAGTTGATGATAATCAGCCCCAGCATTTT
>TRBD1|14|TRBJ2-2|-|TRBV5-4
CASSLDRGAGELFF
TGTGCCAGCAGCCTTGACAGGGGTGCCGGGGAGCTGTTTTTT
>-|15|TRBJ2-3|-|TRBV7-2
CASSRDSFSTDTQYF
TGTGCCAGCAGCCGGGACTCCTTTAGCACAGATACGCAGTATTTT
>-|15|TRBJ2-7|-|TRBV5-4
CASSLDAVGGREQYF
TGTGCCAGCAGCTTGGACGCGGTGGGGGGCCGGGAGCAGTACTTC
>-|15|TRBJ2-5|-|TRBV5-1
CASSPAGGAWETQYF
TGCGCCAGCAGCCCGGCAGGGGGGGCATGGGAGACCCAGTACTTC
>-|14|TRBJ2-3|many|TRBV5-1
CASSLVRSTDTQYF
TGCGCCAGCAGCTTGGTCAGGAGCACAGATACGCAGTATTTT
>-|15|TRBJ1-2|-|TRBV12-2
CASRLTSGLFYGYTF
TGTGCAAGTCGATTAACGTCGGGACTTTTCTATGGCTACACCTTC
>-|18|TRBJ2-5|-|TRBV7-9
CASRPWPGTPLSQETQYF
TGTGCCAGCAGGCCCTGGCCAGGGACCCCACTGAGCCAAGAGACCCAGTACTTC
>TRBD2|15|TRBJ2-7|-|TRBV11-2
CASSLGLAVGYEQYF
TGTGCCAGCAGCCTGGGACTAGCGGTAGGCTACGAGCAGTACTTC
>TRBD1|14|TRBJ1-1|-|TRBV19
CASSDRVRNTEAFF
TGTGCCAGTAGTGACAGGGTAAGGAACACTGAAGCTTTCTTT
>-|14|TRBJ2-5|once|TRBV5-1
CASSLVGGQETQYF
TGCGCCAGCAGCTTGGTTGGGGGACAAGAGACCCAGTACTTC
>TRBD1|14|TRBJ2-1|-|TRBV7-6
CASSRMTGGNEQFF
TGTGCCAGCAGCCGAATGACAGGGGGGAATGAGCAGTTCTTC
>TRBD1|15|TRBJ2-3|-|TRBV2
CAGTGARLIKDTQYF
TGTGCCGGGACAGGGGCGCGACTTATTAAAGATACGCAGTATTTT
>-|10|TRBJ1-2|-|TRBV20-1
CSARIYGYTF
TGCAGTGCTAGGATTTATGGCTACACCTTC
>-|13|TRBJ2-7|-|TRBV9
CASSEGPTLQQYF
TGTGCCAGCAGCGAGGGACCGACCCTACAGCAGTACTTC
>-|15|TRBJ1-6|-|TRBV27
CASSLRLGLNSPLHF
TGTGCCAGCAGTTTACGCCTAGGTTTGAATTCACCCCTCCACTTT
>-|15|TRBJ1-6|-|TRBV5-1
CASSFAGTGYSPLHF
TGCGCCAGCAGTTTCGCCGGGACCGGGTATTCACCCCTCCACTTT
>-|13|TRBJ1-1|-|TRBV6-5
CASSYSAVTEAFF
TGTGCCAGCAGTTACTCAGCAGTTACTGAAGCTTTCTTT
>-|14|TRBJ1-1|-|TRBV2
CASTGGQPNTEAFF
TGTGCCAGCACTGGAGGACAGCCGAACACTGAAGCTTTCTTT
>-|12|TRBJ1-2|-|TRBV10-3
CAIRGDTYGYTF
TGTGCCATCAGGGGGGACACCTATGGCTACACCTTC
>-|12|TRBJ2-7|-|TRBV6-6
CASTWGAGEQYF
TGTGCCAGCACCTGGGGGGCGGGGGAGCAGTACTTC
>TRBD1|13|TRBJ1-2|few|TRBV2
CASKGQAVVGYTF
TGTGCCAGTAAGGGACAGGCTGTCGTGGGCTACACCTTC
>-|15|TRBJ2-3|-|TRBV18
CASSPPGVATDTQYF
TGTGCCAGCTCACCACCAGGGGTTGCGACAGATACGCAGTATTTT
>-|16|TRBJ2-5|-|TRBV7-6
CASSPPTTGRGETQYF
TGTGCCAGCAGCCCGCCTACAACAGGACGGGGCGAGACCCAGTACTTC
>-|15|TRBJ1-2|-|TRBV9
CASSDRDGLGYGYTF
TGTGCCAGCAGCGACCGGGACGGTTTGGGCTATGGCTACACCTTC
>TRBD1|17|TRBJ1-5|-|TRBV28
CASRLTGGGYSNQPQHF
TGTGCCAGCAGGCTGACAGGGGGCGGCTATAGCAATCAGCCCCAGCATTTT
>-|16|TRBJ2-2|-|TRBV23-1
CASSQSGRLNTGELFF
TGCGCCAGCAGTCAGTCGGGTCGGTTGAACACCGGGGAGCTGTTTTTT
>TRBD2|14|TRBJ2-5|-|TRBV4-1
CASSPMRAGDEQYF
TGCGCCAGCAGCCCCATGAGAGCGGGAGATGAGCAGTACTTC